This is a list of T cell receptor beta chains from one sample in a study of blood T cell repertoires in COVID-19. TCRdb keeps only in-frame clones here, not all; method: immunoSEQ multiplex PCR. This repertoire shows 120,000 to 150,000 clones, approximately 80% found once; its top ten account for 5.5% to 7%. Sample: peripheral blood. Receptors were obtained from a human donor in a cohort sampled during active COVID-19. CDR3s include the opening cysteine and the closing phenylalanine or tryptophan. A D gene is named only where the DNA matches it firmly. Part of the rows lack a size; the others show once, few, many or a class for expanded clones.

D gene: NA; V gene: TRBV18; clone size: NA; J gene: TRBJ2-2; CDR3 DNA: TGTGCCAGCTCACCGCTCGGGATTAACACCGGGGAGCTGTTTTTT; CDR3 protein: CASSPLGINTGELFF
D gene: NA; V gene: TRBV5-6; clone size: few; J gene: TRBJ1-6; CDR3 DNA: TGTGCCAGCAGCTTGGACCATGCGGGGGGCTCTAATTCACCCCTCCACTTT; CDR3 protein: CASSLDHAGGSNSPLHF
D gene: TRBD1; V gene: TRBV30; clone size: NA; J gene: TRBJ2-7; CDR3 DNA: TGTGCCTGGAGTAGGGACAGCAACTACGAGCAGTACTTC; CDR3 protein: CAWSRDSNYEQYF
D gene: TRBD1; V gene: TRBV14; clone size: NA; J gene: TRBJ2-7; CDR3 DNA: TGTGCCAGCAGCCGTGACAGGGTCTACGAGCAGTACTTC; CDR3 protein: CASSRDRVYEQYF
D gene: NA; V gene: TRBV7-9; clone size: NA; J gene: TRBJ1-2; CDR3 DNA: TGTGCCAGCAGACCGCAGGGGAACTATGGCTACACCTTC; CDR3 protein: CASRPQGNYGYTF
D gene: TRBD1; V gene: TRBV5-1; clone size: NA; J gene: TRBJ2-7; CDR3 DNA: TGCGCCAGCAGCTTAGGGGCAGGGGGCCTCAGCTCCTACGAGCAGTACTTC; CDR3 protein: CASSLGAGGLSSYEQYF
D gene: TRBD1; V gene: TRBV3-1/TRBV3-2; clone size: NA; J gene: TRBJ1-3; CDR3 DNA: TGTGCCAGCACCGCGACAGGGGCTGGAAACACCATATATTTT; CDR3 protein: CASTATGAGNTIYF
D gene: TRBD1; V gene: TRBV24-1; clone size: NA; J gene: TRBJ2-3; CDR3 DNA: TGTGCCACCAGTGATTTCCCCGGGACAGGGGGCAGAGATACGCAGTATTTT; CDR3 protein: CATSDFPGTGGRDTQYF
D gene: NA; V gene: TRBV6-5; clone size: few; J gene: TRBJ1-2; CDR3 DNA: TGTGCCAGCAGTCCAGGGCACTATGGCTACACCTTC; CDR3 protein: CASSPGHYGYTF
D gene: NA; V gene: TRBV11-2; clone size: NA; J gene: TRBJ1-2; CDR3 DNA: TGTGCCAGCAGCTTACCAGGGAACTATGGCTACACCTTC; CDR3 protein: CASSLPGNYGYTF
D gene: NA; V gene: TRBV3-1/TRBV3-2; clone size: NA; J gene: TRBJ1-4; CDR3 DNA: TGTGCCAGCAGCCAAGATATTGGAGGGGCAACTAATGAAAAACTGTTTTTT; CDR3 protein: CASSQDIGGATNEKLFF
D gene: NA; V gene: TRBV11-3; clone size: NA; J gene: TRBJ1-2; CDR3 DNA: TGTGCCAGCAGGCCCGGGACTCTCCTATTTAATGGCTACACCTTC; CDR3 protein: CASRPGTLLFNGYTF
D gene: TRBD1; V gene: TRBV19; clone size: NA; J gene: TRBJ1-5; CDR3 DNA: TGTGCCAGTAGTCCCACAGGGACAGGGAGCAATCAGCCCCAGCATTTT; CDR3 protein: CASSPTGTGSNQPQHF
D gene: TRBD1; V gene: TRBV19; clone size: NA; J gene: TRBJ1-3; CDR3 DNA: TGTGCCAGTAGTCCGGAGGGGGCTTCTGGAAACACCATATATTTT; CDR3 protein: CASSPEGASGNTIYF
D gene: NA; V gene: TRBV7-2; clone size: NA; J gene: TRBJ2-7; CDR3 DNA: TGTGCCAGCAGCCATCCACGGTTCGGCGAGCAGTACTTC; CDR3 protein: CASSHPRFGEQYF
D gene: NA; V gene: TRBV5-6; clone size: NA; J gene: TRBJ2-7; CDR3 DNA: TGTGCCAGCAGCTTGGCCCCGGGGGAATGGCAGTACTTC; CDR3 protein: CASSLAPGEWQYF
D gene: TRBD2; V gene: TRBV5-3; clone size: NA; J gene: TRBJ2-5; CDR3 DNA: TGTGCCAGAAGACAAACTAGCGGGGGGAAAGAGACCCAGTACTTC; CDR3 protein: CARRQTSGGKETQYF
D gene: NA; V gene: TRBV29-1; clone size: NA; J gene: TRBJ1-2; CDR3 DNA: TGCAGCGTTGAAGGTGCAGGCTATGGCTACACCTTC; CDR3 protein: CSVEGAGYGYTF
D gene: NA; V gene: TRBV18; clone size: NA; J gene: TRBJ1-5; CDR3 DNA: TGTGCCAGCTCACAAGGGACACCGAGCAATCAGCCCCAGCATTTT; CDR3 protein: CASSQGTPSNQPQHF
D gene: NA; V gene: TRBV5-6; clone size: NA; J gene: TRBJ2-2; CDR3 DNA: TGTGCCAGCAGCTTGGGCGGGACCGGGGAGCTGTTTTTT; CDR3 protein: CASSLGGTGELFF
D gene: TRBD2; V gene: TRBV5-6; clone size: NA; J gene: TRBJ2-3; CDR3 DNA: TGTGCCAGCAGCTTGGTTGTAGCGGGGGCCATATCTAGCACAGATACGCAGTATTTT; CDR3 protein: CASSLVVAGAISSTDTQYF
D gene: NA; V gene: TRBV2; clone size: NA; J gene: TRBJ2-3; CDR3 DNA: TGTGCCAGCAGTGAAGGATCAGGGATGACAGATACGCAGTATTTT; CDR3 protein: CASSEGSGMTDTQYF
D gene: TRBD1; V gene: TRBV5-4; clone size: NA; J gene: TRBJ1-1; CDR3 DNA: TGTGCCAGCAGCCGAGACAGGGCGAACACTGAAGCTTTCTTT; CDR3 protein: CASSRDRANTEAFF
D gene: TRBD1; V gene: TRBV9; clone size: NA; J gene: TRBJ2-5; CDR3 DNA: TGTGCCAGCAGCCCCCAGGGGGCCTATGAGACCCAGTACTTC; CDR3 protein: CASSPQGAYETQYF
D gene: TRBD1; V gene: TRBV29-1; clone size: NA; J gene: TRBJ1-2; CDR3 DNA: TGCAGCGTTAACAGGGGAAGGATCGGATCAGGTGGCTACACCTTC; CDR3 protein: CSVNRGRIGSGGYTF
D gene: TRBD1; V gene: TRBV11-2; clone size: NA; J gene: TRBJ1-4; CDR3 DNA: TGTGCCAGCAGCTTCGACAGGGGGAATGAAAAACTGTTTTTT; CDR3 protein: CASSFDRGNEKLFF
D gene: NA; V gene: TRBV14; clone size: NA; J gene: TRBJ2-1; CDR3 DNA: TGTGCCAGCAGCCAAGATTTTCAGGGAGAGCAGTTCTTC; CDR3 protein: CASSQDFQGEQFF
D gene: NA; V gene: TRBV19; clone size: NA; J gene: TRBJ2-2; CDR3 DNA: TGTGCCAGTAGTATAGGAGGGACTGGGGAGCTGTTTTTT; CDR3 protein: CASSIGGTGELFF